This passage covers 10 T cell receptor beta chains from one sample sequenced in a study of response to subunit inactivated influenza vaccine. From the RT-PCR reads, TCRdb called clonotypes with MiXCR, one entry per CDR3 protein. The sample has about 570,000 distinct CDR3 sequences; around 11% are singletons. The data were also submitted as part of a second study, on T cells expressing NK-cell markers. That paper notes: The authors generated TCR beta cDNA through 5'RACE template switching with UMIs.

Sequenced material: PBMCs from blood, taken on the day of vaccination. Receptor source: a man aged 50 or older who received an inactivated influenza vaccine.

The chain has TRBV3-1 and TRBJ2-5; 9 bases map to TRBD1. The CDR3 has 16 residues. V shed 0 bases, J shed 4 bases, and the junction held 6 bases outside the gene matches. The V gene's germline CDR1 is LGHDT and CDR2 YNNKEL (reference sequence). The CDR3, as DNA: TGTGCCAGCAGCCAAGAGGGGTGGGACAGGGTAGAGACCCAGTACTTC. As protein: CASSQEGWDRVETQYF.

This clonotype was seen more than once but under ten times. The rearrangement links TRBV11-1 to TRBJ2-1; D ambiguous. This CDR3 spans 11 amino acids. CDR1 and CDR2 (germline): SGHAT, FQDESV (reference sequence). Trimming removed 5 bases from V and 7 bases from J, with 6 bases in between. Here the CDR3 DNA reads TGTGCCAGCAGCACCGAGAATGAGCAGTTCTTC. This translates into CASSTENEQFF.

This clonotype was seen a handful of times. This sequence joins TRBV4-3 and TRBJ2-7; 7 nucleotides line up with TRBD1. The CDR3 is 15 residues long. V was pared by 5 bases and J by 3 bases, with 10 bases of the junction left unmatched. The germline gives CDR1 LGHNA, CDR2 YSLEER. CDR3 in DNA: TGCGCCAGCAGCTACCGGGACAGTCGGGGCTACGAGCAGTACTTC. It specifies CASSYRDSRGYEQYF.

This chain connects TRBV12-3 or TRBV12-4 to TRBJ1-5; no firm D call. There are 13 residues in the CDR3. Deletions cut 2 bases from V and 9 bases from J, with 11 bases between. CDR3 in DNA: TGTGCCAGCAGTTTAAACCCGTCGGGGCCCCAGCATTTT. This encodes CASSLNPSGPQHF.

This clonotype was counted at least ten times. The V call is TRBV28, the J call TRBJ2-3; D is undetermined. The germline V gene encodes CDR1 MDHEN and CDR2 SYDVKM. The CDR3 has 14 residues. V was trimmed by 4 bases and J by 2 bases, leaving 10 bases between them. In nucleotides, the CDR3 is TGTGCCAGCAGTTCCAAGGGAACCACAGATACGCAGTATTTT. It yields the protein CASSSKGTTDTQYF. Full variable domain (outside the CDR3, taken from reference TRBV28 and TRBJ2-3): DVKVTQSSRYLVKRTGEKVFLECVQDMDHENMFWYRQDPGLGLRLIYFSYDVKMKEKGDIPEGYSVSREKKERFSLILESASTNQTSMYLCASSSKGTTDTQYFGPGTRLTVL.

This clonotype appeared a few times. The chain has TRBV4-3 and TRBJ2-1, with TRBD2 matching 10 bases. In germline, CDR1 is LGHNA, CDR2 YSLEER. V lost 4 bases and J lost 1; bases outside the gene matches: 10. CDR3 length: 18 amino acids. CDR3 in amino acids: CASSPFFSGGTSYNEQFF. DNA of the CDR3: TGCGCCAGCAGCCCCTTTTTTAGCGGGGGGACTTCCTACAATGAGCAGTTCTTC.

V is TRBV5-6 and J is TRBJ2-1, with TRBD2 matching over 8 bases. This CDR3 spans 16 amino acids. Looked up from germline, CDR1 is SGHDT and CDR2 is YYEEEE. The V gene end was trimmed by 4 bases and the J gene end by 7 bases; junction bases not matched to a gene: 13. The CDR3 nucleotides read TGTGCCAGCAGCGGTACTAGAAGGGGCGGGGGGAATGAGCAGTTCTTC. It translates to CASSGTRRGGGNEQFF. Full variable domain (remainder filled in from reference TRBV5-6 and TRBJ2-1): DAGVTQSPTHLIKTRGQQVTLRCSPKSGHDTVSWYQQALGQGPQFIFQYYEEEERQRGNFPDRFSGHQFPNYSSELNVNALLLGDSALYLCASSGTRRGGGNEQFFGPGTRLTVL.

This clonotype has a count of ten or more. The chain employs TRBV24-1 and TRBJ2-5, with a weak D call TRBD1 (5 bases). In germline, CDR1 is KGHDR, CDR2 SFDVKD. Trimming stripped 2 bases from V and 7 bases from J, with 13 bases between. There are 14 residues in the CDR3. The CDR3 DNA follows: TGTGCCACCAGTGATTCCACAGGTTTTGGGACCCAGTACTTC. Translation: CATSDSTGFGTQYF.

This rearrangement joins TRBV7-9 to TRBJ1-2, with unresolved D. Trimming took 4 bases from V and 4 from J, leaving 13 bases between them. The CDR3 has 14 residues. Germline V CDR1 and CDR2: SEHNR, FQNEAQ (reference sequence). The CDR3 sequence: CASSSSASAYGYTF. The CDR3 nucleotides are TGTGCCAGCAGCTCTAGCGCCTCAGCCTATGGCTACACCTTC.

The gene calls are TRBV6-1 and TRBJ2-5, with D uncertain. The ends were cut back, 9 bases at V and 5 bases at J, with 10 bases in the middle. The CDR3 has 11 amino acids. The germline CDR1 and CDR2 sequences are MNHNS and SASEGT. The CDR3 DNA reads TGTGCCAGTCTCAAACAGGAGACCCAGTACTTC. Encoded protein: CASLKQETQYF.